This passage covers 10 T cell receptor beta chains from one sample sequenced in a study of naive and memory T cell subsets. Regarding the study as a whole: Possibly reflecting memory cells re-expressing CD45RA, a few larger clonotypes occurred in naive repertoires, especially CD8.

Their cognate antigens are unknown. An equimolar mix of two oligonucleotides served as the beta constant-region primer for TRBC1 and TRBC2. Four rounds of PCR amplified the ligated cDNA using nested alpha and beta constant-region primers plus SP2. Using its own MiXCR run on the UMI-ligation and nested PCR reads, TCRdb lists one record per CDR3 protein. The repertoire holds around 160,000 distinct CDR3 sequences, with over 20% as singletons. The specimen was naive CD4+ T cells from blood. These receptors were collected from a human donor in good health.

This clonotype appeared many times. This rearrangement joins TRBV6-2 or TRBV6-3 to TRBJ2-1, with TRBD2 identical over 11 bases. There are 15 residues in the CDR3. Germline trimming cut 5 bases from V and 8 bases from J; bases unmatched to any gene: 8. Germline V gene lookup returns CDR1 MNHEY and CDR2 SVGEGT. CDR3 sequence reads: CASSDRLAGKDEQFF. The CDR3 region has the DNA TGTGCCAGCAGTGATCGACTAGCGGGAAAGGATGAGCAGTTCTTC.

This clonotype came up a few times. The CDR3, as DNA: TGTGCCAGCAGCGGACAGGGCTACGAGCAGTACTTC. Encoded protein: CASSGQGYEQYF. The chain couples TRBV11-3 to TRBJ2-7; 8 bases are a match to TRBD1. Germline values: CDR1 SGHNT, CDR2 YENEEA. V lost 5 bases, J lost 3 bases, and 0 bases stayed unmatched. The CDR3 spans 12 residues. Complete variable domain (other parts from reference TRBV11-3 and TRBJ2-7): EAGVVQSPRYKIIEKKQPVAFWCNPISGHNTLYWYLQNLGQGPELLIRYENEEAVDDSQLPKDRFSAERLKGVDSTLKIQPAELGDSAVYLCASSGQGYEQYFGPGTRLTVT.

This clonotype has ten or more counts. This chain uses TRBV20-1 with TRBJ2-1, with D hard to call. The CDR3 covers 11 residues. The ends were cut back, 3 bases at V and 8 bases at J, with 8 bases in the middle. Per the germline V gene, CDR1 is DFQATT and CDR2 is SNEGSKA (reference sequence). The DNA of the CDR3 is TGCAGTGCTAGGTTCGTGCATGAGCAGTTCTTC. The encoded protein is CSARFVHEQFF.

J is TRBJ2-5 and V is TRBV12-3 or TRBV12-4; possible D gene TRBD1, 6 bases. Trimming took off 7 bases at V and 5 bases at J, with 17 bases between the two ends. CDR3 length: 14 amino acids. CDR3 loop: CASTLQGPRETQYF. CDR3 in DNA: TGTGCCAGCACTCTACAGGGCCCCAGGGAGACCCAGTACTTC.

This chain links TRBV28 with TRBJ2-5; TRBD2 matches 10 bases. With V trimmed by 6 bases and J by 6 bases, 10 bases remained unmatched. The CDR3 sequence is 15 residues long. The germline V gene has CDR1 MDHEN and CDR2 SYDVKM. Here the CDR3 DNA reads TGTGCCAGCAGGCCGCGAACTAGCGGGATGAAGACCCAGTACTTC. It yields the protein CASRPRTSGMKTQYF.

The chain couples TRBV28 to TRBJ1-1; no reliable D call. From germline, CDR1 is MDHEN and CDR2 SYDVKM. The CDR3 totals 16 residues. The ends were cut back, 5 bases at V and 8 bases at J, with 24 bases in the middle. CDR3 protein: CASSPLVVSGNTEAFF. As DNA, the CDR3 is TGTGCCAGCAGTCCCCTCGTGGTCTCGGGGAATACAGAAGCTTTCTTT.

In this sample, this clonotype turned up many times. This sequence joins TRBV28 and TRBJ2-4; TRBD1 aligns across 7 bases. This CDR3 is built from 14 residues. Germline-derived CDR1 and CDR2 are MDHEN and SYDVKM. Trimming cost V 7 bases and J 1 base; bases outside gene matches: 4. The CDR3 loop is CASIPGGAKNIQYF. For the CDR3, the DNA is TGTGCCAGCATCCCAGGGGGTGCCAAAAACATTCAGTACTTC.

The chain links TRBV6-1 to TRBJ2-7; 11 nucleotides match TRBD1. Germline V gene data show CDR1 as MNHNS and CDR2 as SASEGT. The CDR3 is made up of 13 amino acids. Trimming at V came to 7 bases and at J to 7 bases, leaving 6 bases not matched to a gene. The CDR3 DNA reads as TGTGCCAGCACCGGGACAGGGGGATTTGAGCAGTACTTC. Residues: CASTGTGGFEQYF.

J is TRBJ1-1 and V is TRBV20-1; the match to TRBD1 covers 7 bases. Germline lookup yields CDR1 DFQATT and CDR2 SNEGSKA (reference sequence). There are 14 residues in the CDR3. Germline trimming cut 3 bases from V and 0 bases from J; bases unmatched to any gene: 4. The CDR3 loop is CSARRTGMNTEAFF. CDR3 nucleotide sequence: TGCAGTGCTAGGAGGACAGGAATGAACACTGAAGCTTTCTTT.

The chain carries TRBV12-5 and TRBJ2-6, with D maybe TRBD2 (6 bases). Trimming left V 6 bases short and J 3 bases short, with 9 bases between. The CDR3 totals 14 residues. The V gene's germline CDR1 is LGHNT and CDR2 FRNRAP. The CDR3 sequence is CASGRGGGANVLTF. The CDR3 nucleotides are TGTGCTAGTGGCCGGGGAGGTGGGGCCAACGTCCTGACTTTC. Combining the CDR3 with reference TRBV12-5 and TRBJ2-6 gives the whole variable domain DARVTQTPRHKVTEMGQEVTMRCQPILGHNTVFWYRQTMMQGLELLAYFRNRAPLDDSGMPKDRFSAEMPDATLATLKIQPSEPRDSAVYFCASGRGGGANVLTFGAGSRLTVL.